Below, one T cell receptor beta chain is given with its context. Its target is not known. The sample belongs to a study of PD-1 blockade in mismatch repair-deficient tumors. As for the study in general: Patients had more than ten mismatch repair-deficient cancer types, all previously treated and progressing. Findings and caveats of the study: Tumor-resident clones, often undetectable pretreatment in blood, expanded then contracted after pembrolizumab.

Every patient had mismatch repair deficiency by PCR or immunohistochemistry. The germline gives CDR1 SGDLS, CDR2 YYNGEE. The CDR3 spans 14 residues. V lost 3 bases, J lost 10 bases, and 17 bases lay in between. TCRdb's table, derived via immunoSEQ multiplex PCR, lists solely in-frame clones and lacks some. The table records about 40,000 clones, 85% of them present only once. The sample was peripheral blood, taken about 80 weeks after starting pembrolizumab. This clonotype was sampled from an adult with mismatch repair-deficient cancer. The chain links TRBV9 to TRBJ2-1; weak D call: TRBD2 (5 bases). CDR3 sequence (DNA): TGTGCCAGCAGCGACAAATCCGGAGGAGTGGAGCAGTTCTTC. Protein: CASSDKSGGVEQFF.